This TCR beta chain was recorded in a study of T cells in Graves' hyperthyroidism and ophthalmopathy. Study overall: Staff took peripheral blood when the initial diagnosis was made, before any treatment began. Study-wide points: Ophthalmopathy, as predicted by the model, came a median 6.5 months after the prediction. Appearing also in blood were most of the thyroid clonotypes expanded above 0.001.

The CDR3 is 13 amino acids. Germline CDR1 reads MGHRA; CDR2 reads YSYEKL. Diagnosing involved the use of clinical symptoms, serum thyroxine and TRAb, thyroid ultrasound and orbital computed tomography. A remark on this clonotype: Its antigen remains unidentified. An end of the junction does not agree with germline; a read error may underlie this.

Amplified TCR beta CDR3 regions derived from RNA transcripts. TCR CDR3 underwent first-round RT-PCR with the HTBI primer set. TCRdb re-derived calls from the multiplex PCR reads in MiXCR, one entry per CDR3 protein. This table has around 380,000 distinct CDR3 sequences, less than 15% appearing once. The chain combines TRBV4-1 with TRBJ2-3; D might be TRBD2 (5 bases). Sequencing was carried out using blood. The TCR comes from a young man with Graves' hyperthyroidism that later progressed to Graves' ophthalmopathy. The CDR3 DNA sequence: TGCGCCAGCGGCCAATCGAGGGCAGATACGCAGTATTTT. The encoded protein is CASGQSRADTQYF.